The following is a TCR beta chain sequence with its context. The protocol was immunoSEQ multiplex PCR, while the TCRdb copy is restricted to in-frame clones and leaves out a portion. This table has fewer than 45,000 clones, about 73% appearing once. Time point indicated: baseline, week 1 (first vaccination visit). Treatment specified: pre-vaccination baseline after standard-of-care therapy. Donor diagnoses consisted of new WHO grade 3 or 4 IDH1-mutant, ATRX-lost astrocytomas. This specimen comes from a study of a mutant IDH1 vaccine in newly diagnosed glioma. Whole-study context: Patients arrived already treated with radiotherapy, temozolomide, or both, most having had both.

The V and J ends lost 0 bases and 1 base respectively, with 17 bases between them. CDR3 size: 18 residues. Germline CDR1 is SGHDT and CDR2 is YYEEEE. The gene calls are TRBV5-6 and TRBJ1-3, with D hard to call. This TCR was recovered from a middle-aged man with glioma. Some clones in this sample may be carry-over from other donors' samples. This sample comprised PBMCs, obtained from a glioma patient treated with radiotherapy, temozolomide or both. The CDR3 DNA sequence: TGTGCCAGCAGCTTGGTAGGGCGGGTCTCCTTATCTGGAAACACCATATATTTT. This translates into CASSLVGRVSLSGNTIYF. The whole variable domain, remainder taken from reference TRBV5-6 and TRBJ1-3, is DAGVTQSPTHLIKTRGQQVTLRCSPKSGHDTVSWYQQALGQGPQFIFQYYEEEERQRGNFPDRFSGHQFPNYSSELNVNALLLGDSALYLCASSLVGRVSLSGNTIYFGEGSWLTVV.